These 7 T cell receptor beta chains share one sample of origin, sequenced in a study of blood T cells in healthy people across ages. Sample-barcoded 5' priming and a J-beta primer mix drove a second PCR of roughly 7 to 11 cycles. TCRdb called the 5' RACE reads again in MiXCR, with one record for every CDR3 protein. The repertoire holds some 940,000 distinct CDR3 sequences, with 25% to 30% as singletons. These data also featured in a second study, about T cells of mothers and their children.

Sequencing was done on a sample of blood. The receptors originated from a woman in her 40s in good health.

The chain couples TRBV7-2 to TRBJ1-6; no definite D call. Looked up from germline, CDR1 is SGHTA and CDR2 is FQGNSA. V lost 3 bases, J lost 8 bases, and 23 bases lay in between. The CDR3 covers 18 residues. The CDR3 DNA sequence: TGTGCCAGCAGCTTGCCGCCCGGTGGTGGATTCTACGATTCACCCCTCCACTTT. It is translated as CASSLPPGGGFYDSPLHF. The whole variable domain, remainder taken from reference TRBV7-2 and TRBJ1-6, is GAGVSQSPSNKVTEKGKDVELRCDPISGHTALYWYRQSLGQGLEFLIYFQGNSAPDKSGLPSDRFSAERTGGSVSTLTIQRTQQEDSAVYLCASSLPPGGGFYDSPLHFGNGTRLTVT.

The chain employs TRBV4-1 and TRBJ2-4, with 14 bases aligning to TRBD2. Germline-derived CDR1 and CDR2 are MGHRA and YSYEKL. This CDR3 has 15 residues. Trimming removed 4 bases from V and 13 bases from J; junction bases left unmatched: 9. The DNA for the CDR3 is TGCGCCAGCAGCCTCGGGACTAGCGGGGGTGTCATCCAGTACTTC. Protein: CASSLGTSGGVIQYF.

In its sample, this clonotype was seen a few times. This may come from a read error, since a much larger clone is one base off. The rearrangement links TRBV29-1 to TRBJ2-5, with D possibly TRBD1 on 6 matching bases. Germline V gives CDR1 SQVTM, CDR2 ANQGSEA. Deletions cut 7 bases from V and 11 bases from J, with 20 bases between. The CDR3 extends over 12 amino acids. CDR3 sequence (DNA): TGCAGCGGTTCTGACAGGCCCTGGGAGCAGTACTTC. Its translation is CSGSDRPWEQYF.

This clonotype showed up many times. The CDR3 here is CASSSGRDPYEQYF. CDR3 nucleotide sequence: TGCGCCAGCAGCTCCGGACGGGATCCCTACGAGCAGTACTTC. The chain couples TRBV5-1 to TRBJ2-7; D may be TRBD2 (5 bases). The ends were cut back, 3 bases at V and 2 bases at J, with 12 bases in the middle. This CDR3 spans 14 amino acids. Germline V gives CDR1 SGHRS, CDR2 YFSETQ. The complete variable domain, with remaining parts taken from reference TRBV5-1 and TRBJ2-7, reads KAGVTQTPRYLIKTRGQQVTLSCSPISGHRSVSWYQQTPGQGLQFLFEYFSETQRNKGNFPGRFSGRQFSNSRSEMNVSTLELGDSALYLCASSSGRDPYEQYFGPGTRLTVT.

Many counts were recorded for this clonotype. The gene calls are TRBV4-3 and TRBJ1-2, with TRBD1 matching over 9 bases. CDR1 is LGHNA, CDR2 YSLEER, per germline. V was clipped by 1 base and J by 6 bases; unmatched bases: 6. CDR3 length: 15 residues. The CDR3 region is CASSQGGQGGDGYTF. The CDR3 region has the DNA TGCGCCAGCAGCCAAGGGGGACAGGGAGGTGATGGCTACACCTTC.

This clonotype was found a few times. The chain uses TRBV2 and TRBJ2-3; D gene uncertain. The CDR3 is 11 residues long. The germline gives CDR1 SNHLY, CDR2 FYNNEI. Trimming removed 5 bases at V and 6 bases at J, with 6 bases between. The chain's CDR3 is CASSPPDTQYF. The DNA of the CDR3 is TGTGCCAGCAGTCCCCCCGATACGCAGTATTTT.

This clonotype was seen ten or more times. V usage is TRBV4-3 and J usage is TRBJ2-5; the match to TRBD2 covers 8 bases. Germline loops: CDR1 LGHNA, CDR2 YSLEER. Trimming took 3 bases from V and 5 from J; bases not matched to a gene: 8. This CDR3 comprises 15 residues. The CDR3 region is CASSHSSSGGETQYF. CDR3 DNA sequence: TGCGCCAGCAGCCATAGTTCGAGCGGGGGTGAGACCCAGTACTTC.